Sequencing of this T cell receptor (beta chain) was carried out in a study of T cell clusters in autoimmune cytopenias. Study-level information: Per sample, median TRB depth was approximately 54,000 reads, yielding a median about 2,500 distinct clonotypes.

TRB was amplified by touch-down multiplex PCR, primer pools A and B combined. With the multiplex PCR reads reprocessed, TCRdb shows one record per CDR3 protein and no DNA. The repertoire table contains a few thousand distinct CDR3 sequences. On this clonotype itself: Its antigen remains unknown.

Study observations and caveats: Physiological T cell clusters of healthy donors were apparently absent in primary autoimmune cytopenia patients.

CDR1 SGHAT and CDR2 FQNNGV come from the germline V gene. The CDR3 totals 19 residues. TRB was amplified from approximately 250 ng of peripheral blood genomic DNA per sample. These data are also associated with another study on T cell repertoires in aging, cancer and after chemotherapy. In that study: In healthy donors, age-related TCR diversity loss mainly reflected lost richness. In each cancer cohort, median generation probability increased across chemotherapy, suggesting thymic output rebounded.

This rearrangement joins TRBV11-2 to TRBJ2-2; checking the TCRdb D call of TRBD2 is not possible without DNA. Material: peripheral blood. The receptor was derived from a human donor in good health. CDR3 sequence reads: CASSASILSGRAYTGELFF.